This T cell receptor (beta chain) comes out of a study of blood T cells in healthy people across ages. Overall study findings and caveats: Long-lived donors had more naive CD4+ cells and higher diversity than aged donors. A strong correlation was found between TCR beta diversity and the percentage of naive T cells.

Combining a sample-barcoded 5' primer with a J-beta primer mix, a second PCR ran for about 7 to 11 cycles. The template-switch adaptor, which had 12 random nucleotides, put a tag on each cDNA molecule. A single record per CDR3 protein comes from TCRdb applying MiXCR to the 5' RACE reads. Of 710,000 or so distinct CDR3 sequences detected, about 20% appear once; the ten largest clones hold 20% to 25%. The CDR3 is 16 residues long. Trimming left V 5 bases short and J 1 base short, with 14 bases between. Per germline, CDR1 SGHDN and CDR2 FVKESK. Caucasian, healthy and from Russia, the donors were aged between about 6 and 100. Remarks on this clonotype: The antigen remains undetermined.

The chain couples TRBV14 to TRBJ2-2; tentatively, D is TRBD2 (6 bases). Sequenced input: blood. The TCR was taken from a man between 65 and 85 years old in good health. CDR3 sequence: CASSTLGGMNTGELFF. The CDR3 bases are TGTGCCAGCAGCACCCTGGGGGGAATGAACACCGGGGAGCTGTTTTTT.